The 16 T cell receptor beta chains in this list originate from one sample, sequenced in a study of T-cell reconstitution after alpha-beta-depleted transplantation in children. Preparation of the TCRbeta library used unique molecular identifiers. TCRdb analysed the PCR reads with MiXCR anew, one entry per CDR3 protein. Here the sample spans about a million distinct CDR3 sequences, roughly 29% being singletons. The source was PBMCs, mostly from graft donor cells, collected 360 days after TCRalphabeta/CD19-depleted stem cell transplant. All receptors come from a boy less than two years old who had a stem cell transplant for SCID, so the T cells may come from the graft donor.

This rearrangement joins TRBV29-1 to TRBJ2-7; 8 nucleotides line up with TRBD1. Trimming took 6 bases from V and 5 from J; bases not matched to a gene: 9. Germline assignment: CDR1 SQVTM and CDR2 ANQGSEA. The CDR3 totals 13 residues. The CDR3 DNA is TGCAGCGTGCACGACAGGGGATTCAACGAGCAGTACTTC. Translating gives CSVHDRGFNEQYF.

This clonotype appeared a few times. The chain joins TRBV12-3 or TRBV12-4 to TRBJ2-7, with 11 positions matching TRBD1. V trimming: 7 bases; J trimming: 0 bases; junction bases outside the gene matches: 11. CDR3 length: 17 amino acids. CDR3 bases: TGTGCCAGCACTCCAATTATAGGGACAGGGGGCTCCTACGAGCAGTACTTC. It codes for CASTPIIGTGGSYEQYF.

The chain is built from TRBV6-1 and TRBJ2-1; D is unresolved. The CDR3 runs 15 residues. Trimming removed 7 bases at V and 2 bases at J, with 15 bases between. The germline CDR1 and CDR2 sequences are MNHNS and SASEGT. The CDR3 sequence: CASNSPYSPYNEQFF. In DNA form, the CDR3 reads TGTGCCAGCAACTCCCCCTATAGCCCCTACAATGAGCAGTTCTTC.

In its sample, this clonotype was seen a few times. The chain combines TRBV27 with TRBJ2-7, with a tentative D call TRBD1 (6 bases). CDR3 length equals 16 residues. With 6 bases removed from V and 3 bases from J, the gap between germline ends came to 21 bases. CDR1 and CDR2 (germline): MNHEY, SMNVEV (reference sequence). In DNA form, the CDR3 reads TGTGCCAGCAGCGAAATTACAGGGAAACGGCTCTACGAGCAGTACTTC. Amino acid sequence: CASSEITGKRLYEQYF.

This clonotype has only a few counts. The rearrangement links TRBV6-5 to TRBJ2-5; weak D call: TRBD2 (5 bases). V lost 2 bases, J lost 5 bases, and 18 bases lay in between. The CDR3 is 16 residues long. Germline V gene sequence: CDR1 MNHEY, CDR2 SVGAGI. In DNA, the CDR3 is TGTGCCAGCAGTTACGGAGGTGCTGGCGGTGGGGAGACCCAGTACTTC. The encoded protein is CASSYGGAGGGETQYF.

This chain connects TRBV6-5 to TRBJ2-3, with D tentatively TRBD2 (6 bases). This CDR3 region has 19 residues. With 0 bases removed from V and 0 bases from J, the gap between germline ends came to 19 bases. Germline values: CDR1 MNHEY, CDR2 SVGAGI. The CDR3 sequence: CASSYSYVEGMGSTDTQYF. The DNA of the CDR3 is TGTGCCAGCAGTTACTCGTACGTGGAGGGAATGGGTAGCACAGATACGCAGTATTTT.

The table lists this clonotype with a few counts. J is TRBJ2-2 and V is TRBV15, with D possibly matching TRBD2 (5 bases). V shed 0 bases and J shed 2 bases, with 7 bases lying between them. This CDR3 region has 15 residues. Germline V gene sequence: CDR1 LNHNV, CDR2 YYDKDF (reference sequence). The CDR3 DNA reads TGTGCCACCAGCAGAGACGCTAGCAACACCGGGGAGCTGTTTTTT. It encodes CATSRDASNTGELFF.

This clonotype was recorded a few times. The chain has TRBV5-6 and TRBJ2-5; D is possibly TRBD1 (6 bases). The germline V gene encodes CDR1 SGHDT and CDR2 YYEEEE. The CDR3 totals 16 residues. Trimming left V 1 base short and J 5 bases short, with 18 bases between. The CDR3 here is CASSLPPGHPRETQYF. As DNA, the CDR3 is TGTGCCAGCAGCTTGCCCCCGGGACATCCCAGGGAGACCCAGTACTTC.

The J gene is TRBJ1-6, the V gene TRBV5-1; tentative D call: TRBD1 (5 bases). Per germline, CDR1 SGHRS and CDR2 YFSETQ. Trimming took off 1 base at V and 2 bases at J, with 10 bases between the two ends. The CDR3 is made up of 16 amino acids. The CDR3 loop is CASSLRGSTYNSPLHF. As DNA, the CDR3 is TGCGCCAGCAGCTTGAGGGGCAGTACCTATAATTCACCCCTCCACTTT.

This clonotype was seen a few times. The rearrangement links TRBV12-3 or TRBV12-4 to TRBJ2-2; D uncertain. The CDR3 totals 15 residues. Between the trimmed V and J ends, which lost 3 bases and 6 bases, there was a span of 14 bases. The CDR3 sequence is CASSFIPSSPGELFF. The CDR3 DNA reads TGTGCCAGCAGTTTTATTCCTAGTTCCCCCGGGGAGCTGTTTTTT.

This chain joins TRBV7-2 and TRBJ2-2; D call uncertain. V was shortened by 3 bases and J by 1 base, with 9 bases between the two germline ends. The CDR3 has 15 amino acids. Germline-derived CDR1 and CDR2 are SGHTA and FQGNSA. This CDR3 reads CASSFFQVNTGELFF. The CDR3 nucleotides are TGTGCCAGCAGCTTTTTCCAGGTGAACACCGGGGAGCTGTTTTTT.

In DNA, the CDR3 is TGTGCTAGTGCTCGCCTCCCCGCGACTAGCGGACGGGATACGCAGTATTTT. The encoded protein is CASARLPATSGRDTQYF. V gene TRBV12-5 combines with J gene TRBJ2-3; TRBD2 matches 9 bases. Trimming took 7 bases from V and 6 from J; bases not matched to a gene: 17. This CDR3 has 17 residues. The V gene's germline CDR1 is LGHNT and CDR2 FRNRAP.

CDR3 region: CSASPRDFYEQYF. The CDR3, as DNA: TGCAGTGCTAGCCCCAGGGACTTCTACGAGCAGTACTTC. The J gene is TRBJ2-7, the V gene TRBV20-1; D might be TRBD2 (6 bases). The CDR3 contains 13 residues. Trimming pared 3 bases from V and 3 bases from J, leaving 12 bases between. CDR1 DFQATT and CDR2 SNEGSKA come from the germline V gene (reference sequence).

This clonotype has only a few counts. The rearrangement links TRBV7-9 to TRBJ1-1; unclear D gene. CDR1 is SEHNR, CDR2 FQNEAQ, per germline (reference sequence). This CDR3 comprises 13 residues. V was clipped by 8 bases and J by 1 base, with 11 bases between them. CDR3 nucleotide sequence: TGTGCCAGCGAAAGGGAGGCGAACACTGAAGCTTTCTTT. Translating it yields CASEREANTEAFF.

This clonotype was picked up one time. The chain employs TRBV5-6 and TRBJ2-5; 11 positions match TRBD1. Trimming at V came to 4 bases and at J to 4 bases, leaving 12 bases not matched to a gene. This CDR3 spans 17 amino acids. CDR1 and CDR2 (germline): SGHDT, YYEEEE. The CDR3 nucleotides are TGTGCCAGCAGCCACAACCCCGGGACAGGGGGTGGAGAGACCCAGTACTTC. This encodes CASSHNPGTGGGETQYF.

This chain joins TRBV6-1 and TRBJ1-1; TRBD1 agrees at 10 bases. Germline V gene data show CDR1 as MNHNS and CDR2 as SASEGT. There are 16 residues in the CDR3. The J segment lost 3 bases and the V segment lost 6 bases, leaving 10 bases of the junction unmatched. CDR3 coding DNA: TGTGCCAGCAGCCCCGGGACAGGGGTACAAGACACTGAAGCTTTCTTT. Translation: CASSPGTGVQDTEAFF.